A selection of T cell receptor beta chains follows, all from one sample in a study of beta chain features in type 1 diabetes. Using immunoSEQ multiplex PCR, the repertoire was profiled, and TCRdb retains in-frame clones only, with some absent. Among just over 600,000 clones listed, 15% to 17% were seen once. The sequencing input was naive CD4+ T cells from blood. These receptors were obtained from a man between 18 and 29 years old in good health. Both conserved end residues are part of each CDR3. Fields, in order: CDR3 DNA, CDR3 protein, J gene, V gene, clone size, CDR3 length, D gene. D genes are given only for firm matches. Clone size appears in some rows only: once, few, many, or a class for an expanded clone.

TGTGCCAGCAGCGTGAGACAGGGCGAAGAGACCCAGTACTTC,CASSVRQGEETQYF,TRBJ2-5,TRBV9,.,14,TRBD1
TGTGCCAGCAGTGCCATAGGCTCTGGGGCCAACGTCCTGACTTTC,CASSAIGSGANVLTF,TRBJ2-6,TRBV2,few,15,.
TGTGCCAGCAGCCCGCAGGGAGTAGCGGGATCTTCATACAATGAGCAGTTCTTC,CASSPQGVAGSSYNEQFF,TRBJ2-1,TRBV4-2,few,18,TRBD2
TGTGCCAGCAGCCGAATTCGGGGGGCGAGTGGTCAGCCCCAGCATTTT,CASSRIRGASGQPQHF,TRBJ1-5,TRBV7-2,.,16,.
TGTGCCAGCAGCTCCGGGGGAGGTCACAATGAGCAGTTCTTC,CASSSGGGHNEQFF,TRBJ2-1,TRBV5-4,.,14,.
TGTGCCAGCAGTGGCGCAACTAATGAAAAACTGTTTTTT,CASSGATNEKLFF,TRBJ1-4,TRBV5-4,.,13,.
TGCAGCGTGACGAGATCGAGTGGGGAAAAACTGTTTTTT,CSVTRSSGEKLFF,TRBJ1-4,TRBV29-1,.,13,.
TGTGCCAGCAGCCCGGGACAGGTGTTCGACATTCAGTACTTC,CASSPGQVFDIQYF,TRBJ2-4,TRBV7-2,few,14,TRBD1
TGTGCCAGCAGCTTACAGATTAATGAAAAACTGTTTTTT,CASSLQINEKLFF,TRBJ1-4,TRBV5-4,few,13,.
TGTGCCAGCAGCCAAGTGACCAGGGGGAACACTGAAGCTTTCTTT,CASSQVTRGNTEAFF,TRBJ1-1,TRBV14,few,15,.
TGTGCCAGCAGTCCTCGGACCCGCCACACCGGGGAGCTGTTTTTT,CASSPRTRHTGELFF,TRBJ2-2,TRBV28,few,15,.
TGTGCCAGCAGCTGGGACAGAATTAATGAAAAACTGTTTTTT,CASSWDRINEKLFF,TRBJ1-4,TRBV7-2,few,14,TRBD1
TGCGCCAGCAGCCCTGGCAGGGGGACGGTTAGCTACACCTTC,CASSPGRGTVSYTF,TRBJ1-2,TRBV4-3,many,14,TRBD1
TGTGCCAGCAGTGAAGGGGGACTAGCGACGAGCTCCTACGAGCAGTACTTC,CASSEGGLATSSYEQYF,TRBJ2-7,TRBV2,.,17,TRBD2
TGTGCCAGCAGCCCCAGGGGGAAGAACACCGGGGAGCTGTTTTTT,CASSPRGKNTGELFF,TRBJ2-2,TRBV28,.,15,TRBD1